This entry lists 22 T cell receptor beta chains sequenced from one sample in a study of identical twins. TCRdb re-called the 5' RACE reads with MiXCR, one entry per CDR3 protein. The table includes a few hundred thousand distinct CDR3 sequences, 9.6% detected once. In addition, the sample was reused for a study of yellow fever vaccine responses in identical twins.

Source material: PBMCs. These receptors were obtained from a young woman in good health.

This clonotype was counted many times. This chain uses TRBV3-1 with TRBJ2-6, with TRBD1 matching 7 bases. The CDR3 is 17 residues long. Per germline, CDR1 LGHDT and CDR2 YNNKEL (reference sequence). V shed 5 bases, J shed 0 bases, and the junction held 7 bases outside the gene matches. CDR3 in amino acids: CASSSGQTISGANVLTF. CDR3 nucleotide sequence: TGTGCCAGCAGCTCGGGACAGACTATCTCTGGGGCCAACGTCCTGACTTTC.

The chain joins TRBV6-2 or TRBV6-3 to TRBJ2-1; tentative D call: TRBD2 (5 bases). V lost 2 bases and J lost 5, with 13 bases in between. The CDR3 covers 15 residues. Germline V gene sequence: CDR1 MNHEY, CDR2 SVGEGT. The CDR3 reads CASSYASRGNNEQFF. The DNA for the CDR3 is TGTGCCAGCAGTTACGCGAGTCGGGGAAACAATGAGCAGTTCTTC.

The gene calls are TRBV5-5 and TRBJ2-5; no reliable D call. The CDR3 has 14 residues. Trimming pared 2 bases from V and 0 bases from J, leaving 8 bases between. Germline CDR1 and CDR2: SGHKS and YYEKEE (reference sequence). This chain's CDR3 is CASSLQFHQETQYF. DNA for the CDR3: TGTGCCAGCAGCTTACAGTTTCACCAAGAGACCCAGTACTTC.

This clonotype was counted many times. The chain joins TRBV12-3 or TRBV12-4 to TRBJ1-5; 8 nucleotides agree with TRBD1. V gave up 6 bases and J gave up 2 bases; unmatched junction bases: 6. This CDR3 comprises 15 residues. In nucleotides, the CDR3 is TGTGCCAGCAGCCTGGACAGGGCGGGCAATCAGCCCCAGCATTTT. This codes for CASSLDRAGNQPQHF.

There are a few counts of this clonotype. The chain recombines TRBV12-3 or TRBV12-4 with TRBJ1-6, with D possibly matching TRBD1 (5 bases). The germline V and J ends were trimmed by 3 bases and 5 bases, with 11 bases remaining between them. CDR3 length: 15 amino acids. The CDR3 DNA follows: TGTGCCAGCAGTTTGGGGCCGGGGCATAATTCACCCCTCCACTTT. Translation: CASSLGPGHNSPLHF.

This clonotype showed up just a few times. This sequence joins TRBV20-1 and TRBJ2-3, with a possible D match to TRBD1 (6 bases). Deletions cut 5 bases from V and 1 base from J, with 13 bases between. CDR3 length: 14 amino acids. Germline V gives CDR1 DFQATT, CDR2 SNEGSKA (reference sequence). The chain's CDR3 is CSAFTGWGTDTQYF. DNA of the CDR3: TGCAGTGCTTTTACAGGGTGGGGCACAGATACGCAGTATTTT.

DNA for the CDR3: TGTGCCAGCAGTTTCGATTCCGGCACTTATTCCTACGAGCAGTACTTC. This encodes CASSFDSGTYSYEQYF. The V call is TRBV28, the J call TRBJ2-7; no reliable D call. V was clipped by 3 bases and J by 1 base, with 16 bases between them. CDR1 is MDHEN, CDR2 SYDVKM, per germline. CDR3 length: 16 residues.

This clonotype was seen more than once but under ten times. V and J are TRBV5-8 and TRBJ2-7; no firm D call. The CDR3 covers 17 residues. Germline V gene sequence: CDR1 SGHTS, CDR2 YDEGEE. Trimming stripped 0 bases from V and 0 bases from J, with 16 bases between. In DNA form, the CDR3 reads TGTGCCAGCAGCTTGGTTGGAGCCCCAATTAGCTCCTACGAGCAGTACTTC. Its protein product is CASSLVGAPISSYEQYF.

This rearrangement joins TRBV3-1 to TRBJ2-1, with D tentatively TRBD2 (5 bases). The CDR3 loop spans 14 amino acids. Trimming left V 1 base short and J 10 bases short, with 14 bases between. Germline assignment: CDR1 LGHDT and CDR2 YNNKEL (reference sequence). For the CDR3, the DNA is TGTGCCAGCAGCCAAGGAACTCGAGGCGGGGAGCAGTTCTTC. Translating it yields CASSQGTRGGEQFF.

In its sample, this clonotype was seen many times. The CDR3 nucleotides are TGTGCCAGCAGCGCCCAGGGACAGGGGGCGAACGAGCAGTACTTC. Its protein is CASSAQGQGANEQYF. The genes are TRBV9 and TRBJ2-7; TRBD1 matches 12 bases. V was clipped by 3 bases and J by 5 bases; unmatched bases: 6. CDR1 SGDLS and CDR2 YYNGEE come from the germline V gene. The CDR3 is 15 amino acids.

This clonotype was seen only once. The V call is TRBV6-1, the J call TRBJ1-2; D gene ambiguous. V was trimmed by 5 bases and J by 2 bases, leaving 9 bases between them. Germline V gives CDR1 MNHNS, CDR2 SASEGT. The CDR3 extends over 13 amino acids. This CDR3 is CASSRTENYGYTF. CDR3 nucleotide sequence: TGTGCCAGCAGTCGGACCGAGAACTATGGCTACACCTTC.

The chain has TRBV27 and TRBJ1-6, with TRBD1 matching over 8 bases. J was trimmed by 3 bases and V by 3 bases; bases with no gene match: 4. This CDR3 has 16 amino acids. In germline, CDR1 is MNHEY, CDR2 SMNVEV (reference sequence). CDR3 sequence: CASSFTTGVYNSPLHF. In DNA form, the CDR3 reads TGTGCCAGCAGTTTCACGACAGGGGTCTATAATTCACCCCTCCACTTT.

The sample holds a few counts of this clonotype. This chain links TRBV10-3 with TRBJ2-3; 9 bases are shared with TRBD2. The length of the CDR3 is 15 residues. The V gene end was trimmed by 10 bases and the J gene end by 3 bases; junction bases not matched to a gene: 11. Germline values: CDR1 ENHRY, CDR2 SYGVKD. Here the CDR3 DNA reads TGTGCCACCATCCCGGTTAGCGGGGGAACAGATACGCAGTATTTT. This sequence encodes CATIPVSGGTDTQYF.

The V and J genes are TRBV28 and TRBJ2-1; no firm D call. The V gene lost 5 bases and the J gene lost 13 bases, with 15 bases spanning the gap. Germline values: CDR1 MDHEN, CDR2 SYDVKM. This CDR3 spans 12 amino acids. The CDR3 protein is CASSGRLARQFF. The DNA of the CDR3 is TGTGCCAGCAGTGGACGTTTAGCCAGACAGTTCTTC.

Only a few counts were recorded for this clonotype. This sequence joins TRBV5-1 and TRBJ1-6; D remains unclear. CDR3 length: 14 amino acids. With 0 bases removed from V and 6 bases from J, the gap between germline ends came to 7 bases. Per the germline V gene, CDR1 is SGHRS and CDR2 is YFSETQ. The CDR3 DNA is TGCGCCAGCAGCTTGGAGGGCAGTAATTCACCCCTCCACTTT. Encoded protein: CASSLEGSNSPLHF.

This clonotype was seen a handful of times. The chain employs TRBV27 and TRBJ2-6, with 8 positions matching TRBD2. V lost 3 bases and J lost 0; bases outside the gene matches: 7. Germline V lookup: CDR1 MNHEY, CDR2 SMNVEV (reference sequence). The CDR3 contains 18 residues. The CDR3 DNA follows: TGTGCCAGCAGTTTGGAGACGGGAGGGAGCTCTGGGGCCAACGTCCTGACTTTC. The encoded protein is CASSLETGGSSGANVLTF.

This clonotype was recorded at least ten times. CDR3 coding DNA: TGTGCCAGCAGTTACAATAGAGTGAACACTGAAGCTTTCTTT. It encodes CASSYNRVNTEAFF. The chain combines TRBV12-3 or TRBV12-4 with TRBJ1-1, with no clear D. CDR3 size: 14 residues. Trimming cost V 4 bases and J 0 bases, with 9 bases left between them.

The rearrangement links TRBV3-1 to TRBJ2-5; 10 nucleotides line up with TRBD2. Trimming removed 2 bases from V and 5 bases from J; junction bases left unmatched: 8. The CDR3 contains 16 residues. Germline V gene lookup returns CDR1 LGHDT and CDR2 YNNKEL (reference sequence). The CDR3 reads CASSQTAGGPGETQYF. The CDR3 DNA follows: TGTGCCAGCAGCCAAACAGCGGGGGGGCCTGGGGAGACCCAGTACTTC.

This clonotype was found a few times. V usage is TRBV4-1 and J usage is TRBJ2-1; 7 bases line up with TRBD1. Unmatched junction bases numbered 3, after V lost 0 bases and J lost 4 bases. The CDR3 has 15 residues. The germline CDR1 and CDR2 sequences are MGHRA and YSYEKL. CDR3 protein: CASSQDLTGYNEQFF. The CDR3 DNA reads as TGCGCCAGCAGCCAAGACCTGACAGGGTACAATGAGCAGTTCTTC.

This clonotype came up many times. This chain connects TRBV12-3 or TRBV12-4 to TRBJ1-4; the D is unclear. The CDR3 is 12 amino acids. V was cut by 8 bases and J by 5 bases, with 9 bases left in between. The CDR3 DNA reads as TGTGCCAGCTCCTCCTTCAATGAAAAACTGTTTTTT. Protein: CASSSFNEKLFF.

The chain recombines TRBV6-6 with TRBJ2-1, with 7 bases aligning to TRBD1. The length of the CDR3 is 11 residues. Losses at the gene ends were 5 bases for V and 13 bases for J; bases not matched to a gene: 5. Germline values: CDR1 MNHNY, CDR2 SVGAGI (reference sequence). The CDR3, as DNA: TGTGCCAGCAGTACCAACAGGGGTCAGTTCTTC. The encoded protein is CASSTNRGQFF.

There are a few counts of this clonotype. This sequence joins TRBV6-1 and TRBJ2-2; 9 nucleotides align to TRBD1. The CDR3 is 15 residues long. V gave up 6 bases and J gave up 6 bases; unmatched junction bases: 8. Germline assignment: CDR1 MNHNS and CDR2 SASEGT. CDR3 sequence: CASRRRDREPGELFF. DNA for the CDR3: TGTGCCAGCAGGCGCCGGGACAGGGAACCCGGGGAGCTGTTTTTT.